Below are 24 T cell receptor beta chains sequenced from a single sample in a study of blood T cell repertoires in COVID-19 (dated by TCRdb to about 2020). Library preparation employed the immunoSEQ multiplex PCR assay. The source is immuneACCESS, and TCRdb retained only in-frame sequences with V and J called. Part of the clones is not carried over; for the studies checked, unresolved V genes explain less than half of this, and the remainder is unexplained. The sample records 490,000 or so clones, around nine tenths of which are singletons. In total, the top ten clones hold around 7.9% of the sample. Sequencing input: PBMCs or T cells enriched from blood (not recorded which). The receptors shown here come from a woman in her fifties or sixties who had recovered from COVID-19.

The chain is built from TRBV19 and TRBJ2-7; D might be TRBD2 (6 bases). The CDR3 is made up of 14 amino acids. The germline CDR1 and CDR2 sequences are LNHDA and SQIVND (reference sequence). The ends were cut back, 5 bases at V and 1 base at J, with 12 bases in the middle. The CDR3 here is CASSSGLGSYEQYV. The CDR3 DNA is TGTGCCAGTAGTTCGGGACTGGGATCCTACGAGCAGTACGTC.

This chain links TRBV7-2 with TRBJ2-7; 9 bases map to TRBD2. The germline CDR1 and CDR2 sequences are SGHTA and FQGNSA. The CDR3 sequence is 17 residues long. V was clipped by 2 bases and J by 6 bases; unmatched bases: 14. This CDR3 reads CASSLRPGAGGQSEQYF. The CDR3, as DNA: TGTGCCAGCAGCTTACGGCCGGGGGCGGGGGGGCAGTCCGAGCAGTACTTC.

The chain is built from TRBV5-1 and TRBJ1-1; D call uncertain. Germline values: CDR1 SGHRS, CDR2 YFSETQ. With 3 bases removed from V and 10 bases from J, the gap between germline ends came to 19 bases. CDR3 size: 14 residues. The CDR3 DNA follows: TGCGCCAGCAGCTCATCCGGGGAATCTAGAGGAGCTTTCTTT. Its protein product is CASSSSGESRGAFF.

The rearrangement uses TRBV9 and TRBJ1-2, with 7 positions matching TRBD1. CDR1 is SGDLS and CDR2 is YYNGEE in the germline V gene. Unmatched junction bases numbered 6, after V lost 0 bases and J lost 7 bases. The CDR3 contains 14 residues. The CDR3 coding sequence is TGTGCCAGCAGCGTAGATGACAGGGTCCCTGGCTACACCTTC. Translating it yields CASSVDDRVPGYTF.

The chain links TRBV5-6 to TRBJ2-1; TRBD1 is a possible D gene (5 bases). The CDR3 contains 17 residues. V was cut by 0 bases and J by 9 bases, with 22 bases left in between. Germline V gene sequence: CDR1 SGHDT, CDR2 YYEEEE. CDR3 in DNA: TGTGCCAGCAGCTTGGCCCCCCAGGGCCCCTGGCTGGGTGAGCAGTTCTTC. It specifies CASSLAPQGPWLGEQFF.

This chain uses TRBV29-1 with TRBJ2-3; D remains unclear. This CDR3 is built from 13 residues. V lost 5 bases and J 2 bases, leaving 11 bases between the germline ends. Germline values: CDR1 SQVTM, CDR2 ANQGSEA. The CDR3 DNA follows: TGCAGCGTTATTAGCACCCCCACAGATACGCAGTATTTT. It translates to CSVISTPTDTQYF.

V gene TRBV5-1 combines with J gene TRBJ2-1, with 11 bases fitting TRBD1. The CDR3 loop spans 18 amino acids. Germline V lookup: CDR1 SGHRS, CDR2 YFSETQ. V was pared by 3 bases and J by 9 bases, with 17 bases of the junction left unmatched. The CDR3 sequence is CASSSAPGQGVTAGEQFF. The CDR3 DNA reads TGCGCCAGCAGCTCCGCTCCGGGACAGGGGGTGACCGCCGGTGAGCAGTTCTTC.

This CDR3 reads CASSRLAGRTNEKLFF. As DNA, the CDR3 is TGCGCCAGCAGCCGATTGGCGGGACGGACTAATGAAAAACTGTTTTTT. This sequence joins TRBV4-1 and TRBJ1-4; a possible D gene is TRBD1 (5 bases). The CDR3 loop spans 16 amino acids. Germline V lookup: CDR1 MGHRA, CDR2 YSYEKL. Trimming took off 4 bases at V and 2 bases at J, with 14 bases between the two ends.

About this clone itself: Distinct nucleotide sequences in the sample also encode this CDR3. CDR3 residues: CASSLAPLAGELFF. The CDR3 nucleotides are TGTGCCAGCAGCTTGGCCCCCTTAGCCGGGGAGCTGTTTTTT. The V and J genes are TRBV5-6 and TRBJ2-2; D remains ambiguous. The CDR3 covers 14 residues. Per germline, CDR1 SGHDT and CDR2 YYEEEE. Trimming took 0 bases from V and 6 from J, leaving 9 bases between them.

The chain uses TRBV2 and TRBJ1-1, with 10 bases aligning to TRBD1. From germline, CDR1 is SNHLY and CDR2 FYNNEI. V shed 7 bases, J shed 4 bases, and the junction held 6 bases outside the gene matches. CDR3 length: 14 residues. DNA of the CDR3: TGTGCCAGCATGCTGACAGGGGGCGGCACTGAAGCTTTCTTT. Protein sequence: CASMLTGGGTEAFF.

The chain recombines TRBV6-4 with TRBJ1-6, with D maybe TRBD1 (5 bases). CDR1 and CDR2 from the germline V gene are MRHNA and SNTAGT. There are 14 residues in the CDR3. The V and J ends lost 3 bases and 4 bases respectively, with 7 bases between them. DNA of the CDR3: TGTGCCAGCAGTGAGGAGGGGTATAATTCACCCCTCCACTTT. It translates to CASSEEGYNSPLHF.

The J gene is TRBJ1-3, the V gene TRBV11-3, with 8 bases matching TRBD1. The V and J ends lost 5 bases and 7 bases, in that order; junction bases with no gene match: 4. Germline V gene lookup returns CDR1 SGHNT and CDR2 YENEEA. CDR3 length: 13 residues. Here the CDR3 DNA reads TGTGCCAGCAGCGGCCGGACAGGGAACACCATATATTTT. Translated, it gives CASSGRTGNTIYF.

This clone came up once. V and J are TRBV3-1 (or the pseudogene TRBV3-2) and TRBJ2-3; 11 bases align to TRBD2. The V gene's germline CDR1 is LGHDT and CDR2 YNNKEL (reference sequence). This CDR3 contains 17 residues. The junction had 6 bases not matched to a gene; V was cut back by 1 base and J by 3 bases. The CDR3 DNA reads as TGTGCCAGCAGCCAAGGGGCTAGCGGGGGGCTTACAGATACGCAGTATTTT. Translating gives CASSQGASGGLTDTQYF.

This chain joins TRBV11-2 and TRBJ2-1; 11 nucleotides line up with TRBD1. Germline loops: CDR1 SGHAT, CDR2 FQNNGV. The CDR3 has 15 residues. J was trimmed by 8 bases and V by 5 bases; bases with no gene match: 8. CDR3 nucleotide sequence: TGTGCCAGCAGCCGCCGGACAGGGGGCTGGGATGAGCAGTTCTTC. It specifies CASSRRTGGWDEQFF.

The chain carries TRBV18 and TRBJ2-3; 7 bases match TRBD2. The J segment lost 5 bases and the V segment lost 3 bases, leaving 5 bases of the junction unmatched. Germline CDR1 reads KGHSH; CDR2 reads LQKENI. The CDR3 sequence is 14 residues long. This CDR3 reads CASSPGTKGDTQYF. The CDR3 region has the DNA TGTGCCAGCTCACCTGGGACTAAGGGAGATACGCAGTATTTT.

V usage is TRBV4-2 and J usage is TRBJ2-5, with 10 bases matching TRBD2. This CDR3 is 16 amino acids long. Looked up from germline, CDR1 is LGHNA and CDR2 is YNFKEQ. V shed 2 bases, J shed 4 bases, and the junction held 7 bases outside the gene matches. In DNA form, the CDR3 reads TGTGCCAGCAGCCAACCATTAAGCGGGGGGGCAGAGACCCAGTACTTC. Translating it yields CASSQPLSGGAETQYF.

The chain uses TRBV4-1 and TRBJ1-2; D perhaps matches TRBD1 (5 bases). Germline values: CDR1 MGHRA, CDR2 YSYEKL. Trimming took off 0 bases at V and 10 bases at J, with 15 bases between the two ends. The CDR3 spans 14 residues. The CDR3 here is CASSQEGWGYDYTF. CDR3 bases: TGCGCCAGCAGCCAAGAAGGCTGGGGCTACGACTACACCTTC.

The genes are TRBV5-1 and TRBJ2-3; 12 nucleotides agree with TRBD1. Germline V CDR1 and CDR2: SGHRS, YFSETQ. This CDR3 region has 15 residues. With 4 bases clipped from V and 3 bases from J, the junction kept 3 bases outside the gene matches. CDR3: CASSPGQGATDTQYF. The CDR3 DNA sequence: TGCGCCAGCAGCCCGGGACAGGGGGCAACAGATACGCAGTATTTT.

V gene TRBV7-9 combines with J gene TRBJ2-2; the match to TRBD1 covers 9 bases. Per germline, CDR1 SEHNR and CDR2 FQNEAQ (reference sequence). The V segment lost 5 bases and the J segment 4 bases; nucleotides outside the gene matches: 14. The CDR3 loop spans 18 amino acids. CDR3 nucleotide sequence: TGTGCCAGCAGCCGTCCCGGGACAGGGTGGAGGAGCACCGGGGAGCTGTTTTTT. This translates into CASSRPGTGWRSTGELFF.

The V gene is TRBV20-1, the J gene TRBJ1-2; D unresolved. Trimming took off 0 bases at V and 3 bases at J, with 2 bases between the two ends. The length of the CDR3 is 11 residues. The germline CDR1 and CDR2 sequences are DFQATT and SNEGSKA (reference sequence). The CDR3 nucleotides are TGCAGTGCTAGAGACGACTATGGCTACACCTTC. Its translation is CSARDDYGYTF.

This chain connects TRBV6-5 to TRBJ1-3, with D unclear. CDR1 MNHEY and CDR2 SVGAGI come from the germline V gene. The CDR3 sequence is 14 residues long. V shed 5 bases and J shed 3 bases, with 11 bases lying between them. The CDR3 coding sequence is TGTGCCAGCAGTCGCGGAGGTTTTGGAAACACCATATATTTT. Its translation: CASSRGGFGNTIYF.

This rearrangement joins TRBV5-1 to TRBJ2-2; D is unclear. V shed 0 bases and J shed 4 bases, with 4 bases lying between them. Germline-derived CDR1 and CDR2 are SGHRS and YFSETQ. The CDR3 is made up of 13 amino acids. In DNA form, the CDR3 reads TGCGCCAGCAGCTTGGCTTCCACCGGGGAGCTGTTTTTT. Translated: CASSLASTGELFF.

The table lists this clone with a few counts. The chain carries TRBV10-3 and TRBJ2-1, with 7 bases aligning to TRBD2. V lost 0 bases and J lost 8; bases outside the gene matches: 4. Germline loops: CDR1 ENHRY, CDR2 SYGVKD. The CDR3 sequence is 14 residues long. The CDR3 DNA reads TGTGCCATCAGTGAGTCGAGCGGGGTCTATGAGCAGTTCTTC. Its translation is CAISESSGVYEQFF.

V and J are TRBV9 and TRBJ2-3, with TRBD2 identical over 12 bases. With V trimmed by 2 bases and J by 5 bases, 12 bases remained unmatched. Germline-derived CDR1 and CDR2 are SGDLS and YYNGEE. The CDR3 covers 18 residues. The CDR3 loop is CASSVSPAGTSGLDTQYF. The CDR3 nucleotides are TGTGCCAGCAGCGTCTCTCCGGCCGGGACTAGCGGGTTAGATACGCAGTATTTT.